The rows below give T cell receptor beta chains drawn from one sample of a study of shared clonotypes between healthy human individuals. TCRdb's copy holds only in-frame clones and misses some; the assay was immunoSEQ multiplex PCR. This table holds a few million clones, more than 80% found once. Specimen: naive CD4+ T cells sorted from blood. Source of these receptors: a man aged 18 to 29 in good health. The CDR3 runs from the conserved cysteine through the conserved F or W. Each record gives: V gene, D gene, J gene, CDR3 protein. A D gene is named only where the DNA matches it firmly.

V: TRBV5-1; D: TRBD1; J: TRBJ2-1; CDR3: CASSEDRANEQFF
V: TRBV7-6; D: NA; J: TRBJ1-5; CDR3: CASSLGGAGPWQPQHF
V: TRBV11-3; D: NA; J: TRBJ2-1; CDR3: CASSFSRASEQFF
V: TRBV4-3; D: NA; J: TRBJ2-5; CDR3: CASSQDRGPQETQYF
V: TRBV13; D: TRBD2; J: TRBJ2-5; CDR3: CASSLWTSGAQETQYF
V: TRBV13; D: NA; J: TRBJ2-2; CDR3: CASSSTGTSGTGELFF
V: TRBV27; D: NA; J: TRBJ2-2; CDR3: CASSLVGGELFF
V: TRBV11-2; D: NA; J: TRBJ1-4; CDR3: CASSFYSEKLFF
V: TRBV5-1; D: NA; J: TRBJ1-2; CDR3: CASSLGTVDGYTF
V: TRBV6-5; D: NA; J: TRBJ2-7; CDR3: CATSRGDTYEQYF
V: TRBV28; D: NA; J: TRBJ2-5; CDR3: CASSLSLGQGIRERTQYF
V: TRBV5-1; D: NA; J: TRBJ2-5; CDR3: CASSEGSGSETQYF
V: TRBV6-1; D: NA; J: TRBJ1-3; CDR3: CASSEPLTRVSGNTIYF
V: TRBV28; D: NA; J: TRBJ1-2; CDR3: CASSFPGGGTNYGYTF
V: TRBV5-6; D: NA; J: TRBJ1-5; CDR3: CASSLWAGQPQHF
V: TRBV7-3; D: NA; J: TRBJ1-2; CDR3: CASSPRGGGYGYTF
V: TRBV6-6; D: NA; J: TRBJ1-1; CDR3: CASNTGQGGGTEAFF
V: TRBV27; D: NA; J: TRBJ1-5; CDR3: CASSTTQGRSNQPQHF
V: TRBV7-8; D: TRBD2; J: TRBJ2-2; CDR3: CASSTWTSGRVNTGELFF
V: TRBV6-5; D: TRBD1; J: TRBJ2-7; CDR3: CASSFSQGISYEQYF
V: TRBV28; D: NA; J: TRBJ1-5; CDR3: CASSSPRAGQPQHF
V: TRBV6-1; D: TRBD2; J: TRBJ2-2; CDR3: CASKRGGPTGELFF
V: TRBV18; D: TRBD2; J: TRBJ2-3; CDR3: CASSPPGLAGGRRDTQYF
V: TRBV18; D: NA; J: TRBJ1-1; CDR3: CASSLQGQGAEAFF
V: TRBV6-1; D: NA; J: TRBJ2-2; CDR3: CASSEAGGLGTGELFF
V: TRBV28; D: TRBD1; J: TRBJ2-7; CDR3: CASSPRQGPYEQYF
V: TRBV28; D: NA; J: TRBJ1-6; CDR3: CASSLFDYNSPLHF
V: TRBV5-6; D: NA; J: TRBJ2-7; CDR3: CASSPTAGTPPYEQYF
V: TRBV18; D: NA; J: TRBJ1-2; CDR3: CASSQGGGESNYGYTF
V: TRBV6-5; D: TRBD1; J: TRBJ1-2; CDR3: CASSRQGDGYTF
V: TRBV7-2; D: NA; J: TRBJ1-5; CDR3: CASSLQGPSNQPQHF
V: TRBV5-1; D: TRBD2; J: TRBJ2-7; CDR3: CASSLTSGPSYEQYF
V: TRBV29-1; D: NA; J: TRBJ2-3; CDR3: CSGRTSTDTQYF
V: TRBV28; D: TRBD2; J: TRBJ2-3; CDR3: CASSYKRGGTDTQYF
V: TRBV28; D: NA; J: TRBJ2-7; CDR3: CASSFRGEQYF
V: TRBV4-3; D: TRBD1; J: NA; CDR3: CASSQYIATGVSKSYEQYF
V: TRBV7-9; D: TRBD1; J: TRBJ1-2; CDR3: CASSFSPTRTGGYGYTF